The rows below give T cell receptor beta chains drawn from one sample of a study of OX40 agonist ivuxolimab in advanced cancers. Clones were sequenced by immunoSEQ multiplex PCR, and TCRdb holds only the in-frame ones, with some missing. The table lists some 80,000 clones, over 85% of them singletons, with 20% in the top ten. This sample comprised CD4+ or CD8+ T cells sorted from blood, obtained in a trial of the OX40 agonist ivuxolimab. Source of these receptors: an adult with an advanced solid tumor such as melanoma, head and neck, liver or kidney cancer. The CDR3 runs from the conserved cysteine through the conserved F or W. A D gene is named only where the DNA matches it firmly. A clone size is listed for some rows: how often the clone was seen (once, few, many), or a class if it is expanded.

D gene | J gene | clone size | V gene | CDR3 DNA | CDR3 protein
. | TRBJ2-2 | . | TRBV7-6 | TGTGCCAGCAGCCCCTTACGACGGACAGACACCGGGGAGCTGTTTTTT | CASSPLRRTDTGELFF
TRBD1 | TRBJ2-2 | . | TRBV5-8 | TGTGCCAGCAGCTTACCGGGACAGGGGACCCCGAACACCGGGGAGCTGTTTTTT | CASSLPGQGTPNTGELFF
. | TRBJ2-5 | . | TRBV9 | TGTGCCAGCAGCGCGTCTCAAGAGACCCAGTACTTC | CASSASQETQYF
. | TRBJ2-1 | . | TRBV5-4 | TGTGCCAGCAGCTTTCGGGTTGGGAATGAGCAGTTCTTC | CASSFRVGNEQFF
TRBD1 | TRBJ1-1 | . | TRBV9 | TGTGCCAGCAGCCTAGGGACAGGGAGAGACACTGAAGCTTTCTTT | CASSLGTGRDTEAFF
. | TRBJ1-3 | . | TRBV5-8 | TGTGCCAGCAGCTTGATCCAGGGTGGTACGGGAAACACCATATATTTT | CASSLIQGGTGNTIYF
. | TRBJ2-5 | . | TRBV11-3 | TGTGCCAGCAGCTTGGGGTGGCAAGAGACCCAGTACTTC | CASSLGWQETQYF
. | TRBJ1-1 | . | TRBV2 | TGTGCCAGCTCGTGGGGGTCCACTGAAGCTTTCTTT | CASSWGSTEAFF
TRBD1 | TRBJ2-7 | . | TRBV28 | TGTGCCAGCGTCAACAGGGGGTCCTACGAGCAGTACTTC | CASVNRGSYEQYF
TRBD2 | TRBJ2-2 | . | TRBV7-3 | TGTGCCAGCAGCCAAATTCCGGGACTAGCGGGAGGCGGGGAGCTGTTTTTT | CASSQIPGLAGGGELFF
TRBD1 | TRBJ2-1 | once | TRBV7-9 | TGTGCCAGCAGCCACTCTCGACAGGGGGCTTCCGAGCAGTTCTTC | CASSHSRQGASEQFF
TRBD1 | TRBJ2-7 | . | TRBV28 | TGTGCCAGCAGTACACGACAGGGCCCCTTCTCCTACGAGCAGTACTTC | CASSTRQGPFSYEQYF
TRBD1 | TRBJ1-5 | . | TRBV4-1 | TGCGCCAGCAGCCACGGCTTACAGGGGGATCAGCCCCAGCATTTT | CASSHGLQGDQPQHF
. | TRBJ2-1 | once | TRBV21-1 | TGTGCCAGCAGCAAAGGCGGACTAGCGGGGGGGAAGTTCTTC | CASSKGGLAGGKFF